This T cell receptor beta chain was observed in a study of blood T cell repertoires in COVID-19. Study information: Samples taken during acute and convalescent COVID-19 were collected in the United States, Italy and Spain. From T cells, B-cell-depleted T cells, or PBMCs came the material, which was cDNA or gDNA.

Germline V CDR1 and CDR2: LNHDA, SQIVND (reference sequence). V shed 4 bases, J shed 4 bases, and the junction held 7 bases outside the gene matches. CDR3 length: 15 amino acids. In the authors' methods: Estimated nucleated cell counts came from reference gene primer amplification. Repertoires were generated with immunoSEQ multiplex PCR, while TCRdb's copy carries only in-frame clones and drops some. The D gene and trimming were derived from the DNA, and the V and J assignments and clone size from that table. The sample has fewer than 200,000 clones; roughly four fifths are singletons. This chain uses TRBV19 with TRBJ1-5; 7 nucleotides agree with TRBD1. This sequence originates from a human donor in a cohort sampled during active COVID-19. The sequenced sample was peripheral blood. The CDR3 DNA follows: TGTGCCAGTAGTAAAGACAGGGTATGGAATCAGCCCCAGCATTTT. Protein sequence: CASSKDRVWNQPQHF.